Below are 29 T cell receptor beta chains sequenced from a single sample in a study of shared clonotypes between healthy human individuals. The table came from immunoSEQ multiplex PCR; TCRdb's copy has only in-frame clones and leaves some out. The sample lists some 680,000 clones, 55% to 85% seen once, with under 2% in the top ten. Sequencing used memory CD4+ T cells sorted from blood. Stated subset: CD45RA-negative fraction. The source of these receptors is a woman in her twenties or thirties in good health.

V is TRBV5-1 and J is TRBJ2-3, with D perhaps given as TRBD1 or TRBD2 (5 bases each). The germline V gene encodes CDR1 SGHRS and CDR2 YFSETQ. The CDR3 spans 14 residues. V shed 4 bases and J shed 4 bases, with 13 bases lying between them. As DNA, the CDR3 is TGCGCCAGCAGCCGTGAGAGGGGAGCAGATACGCAGTATTTT. Protein sequence: CASSRERGADTQYF. Complete variable domain (other parts from reference TRBV5-1 and TRBJ2-3): KAGVTQTPRYLIKTRGQQVTLSCSPISGHRSVSWYQQTPGQGLQFLFEYFSETQRNKGNFPGRFSGRQFSNSRSEMNVSTLELGDSALYLCASSRERGADTQYFGPGTRLTVL.

This chain links TRBV5-8 with TRBJ2-7; tentative D call: TRBD2 (6 bases). Germline V gene lookup returns CDR1 SGHTS and CDR2 YDEGEE. Trimming took off 2 bases at V and 2 bases at J, with 17 bases between the two ends. The CDR3 consists of 16 residues. As DNA, the CDR3 is TGTGCCAGCAGCTTAGCGGTTTCTAGCGCGACCTACGAGCAGTACTTC. This gives the protein CASSLAVSSATYEQYF.

The chain has TRBV21-1 and TRBJ2-7. TRBV21-1 is deemed a pseudogene. This CDR3 has 17 amino acids. The CDR3: CASSQRADGQSSYEQYF. CDR3 DNA: TGTGCCAGCAGCCAAAGGGCCGATGGGCAAAGTTCCTACGAGCAGTACTTC.

As for this clone: This sample includes further DNA sequences coding for the same CDR3. The chain carries TRBV18 and TRBJ1-1; perhaps TRBD1 as D (6 bases). Germline CDR1 is KGHSH and CDR2 is LQKENI. Deletions cut 2 bases from V and 2 bases from J, with 9 bases between. This CDR3 contains 14 residues. The CDR3 coding sequence is TGTGCCAGCTCACCAGGGGGGGCCAACACTGAAGCTTTCTTT. As protein: CASSPGGANTEAFF.

This chain connects TRBV6-1 to TRBJ2-4; D perhaps matches TRBD1 (5 bases). The CDR3 spans 11 residues. Per germline, CDR1 MNHNS and CDR2 SASEGT. Trimming took off 8 bases at V and 15 bases at J, with 17 bases between the two ends. This chain's CDR3 is CASGVGLGRYF. Here the CDR3 DNA reads TGTGCCAGCGGGGTAGGCTTGGGGCGGTACTTC.

This CDR3 is CASSYGGGGNTIYF. The DNA of the CDR3 is TGTGCCAGCAGTTACGGAGGGGGAGGAAACACCATATATTTT. The chain is built from TRBV6-5 and TRBJ1-3, with a possible D match to TRBD1 (6 bases). V gave up 2 bases and J gave up 4 bases, with 9 bases separating them. The CDR3 has 14 residues. CDR1 is MNHEY and CDR2 is SVGAGI in the germline V gene.

The chain links TRBV27 to TRBJ1-5; D may be TRBD1 (6 bases). Germline V lookup: CDR1 MNHEY, CDR2 SMNVEV (reference sequence). V was cut by 10 bases and J by 6 bases, with 19 bases left in between. This CDR3 comprises 14 residues. CDR3 coding DNA: TGTGCCACCGGGGGGCAGGGATCAAGTCAGCCCCAGCATTTT. Its translation is CATGGQGSSQPQHF.

The genes are TRBV4-1 and TRBJ2-2; 8 bases line up with TRBD2. Germline loops: CDR1 MGHRA, CDR2 YSYEKL. The CDR3 covers 16 residues. The junction had 6 bases not matched to a gene; V was cut back by 3 bases and J by 3 bases. This CDR3 reads CASSHGGRRDTGELFF. The CDR3 region has the DNA TGCGCCAGCAGCCATGGCGGGAGGCGCGACACCGGGGAGCTGTTTTTT.

V gene TRBV5-1 combines with J gene TRBJ2-2; 11 positions match TRBD1. Germline loops: CDR1 SGHRS, CDR2 YFSETQ. This CDR3 comprises 14 residues. V shed 3 bases, J shed 6 bases, and the junction held 1 base outside the gene matches. The CDR3 loop reads CASSWTGGSGELFF. CDR3 nucleotides: TGCGCCAGCAGCTGGACAGGGGGCTCCGGGGAGCTGTTTTTT.

The chain carries TRBV6-4 and TRBJ1-2; 9 bases map to TRBD1. V was clipped by 6 bases and J by 3 bases; unmatched bases: 11. The CDR3 covers 16 residues. The germline V gene has CDR1 MRHNA and CDR2 SNTAGT. CDR3 nucleotide sequence: TGTGCCAGCAGGAAAGGGACAGGGAGAATTGACTATGGCTACACCTTC. Translation gives CASRKGTGRIDYGYTF.

The V gene is TRBV5-1, the J gene TRBJ2-5, with D hard to call. Trimming removed 1 base at V and 4 bases at J, with 8 bases between. This CDR3 has 13 residues. The germline CDR1 and CDR2 sequences are SGHRS and YFSETQ. DNA for the CDR3: TGCGCCAGCAGCTTGCTGCATGGAGAGACCCAGTACTTC. This codes for CASSLLHGETQYF.

The chain is built from TRBV28 and TRBJ1-1; no clear D. V was pared by 4 bases and J by 0 bases, with 12 bases between. CDR3 length equals 15 residues. In germline, CDR1 is MDHEN, CDR2 SYDVKM. The CDR3 here is CASSSPALMNTEAFF. The CDR3 DNA reads as TGTGCCAGCAGTTCCCCCGCGCTCATGAACACTGAAGCTTTCTTT.

The rearrangement joins TRBV5-4 to TRBJ2-2; perhaps TRBD1 as D (6 bases). Deletions cut 0 bases from V and 1 base from J, with 13 bases between. This CDR3 is 17 amino acids long. Germline CDR1 reads SGHNT; CDR2 reads YYREEE (reference sequence). In DNA, the CDR3 is TGTGCCAGCAGCTTGGTCCCGGAGACAGGGAACACCGGGGAGCTGTTTTTT. Protein product: CASSLVPETGNTGELFF.

The V and J genes are TRBV6-5 and TRBJ2-5; D is unclear. The CDR3 runs to 16 residues. Germline loops: CDR1 MNHEY, CDR2 SVGAGI. V was trimmed by 0 bases and J by 7 bases, leaving 18 bases between them. The CDR3 nucleotides are TGTGCCAGCAGTTACTCTCCGGCTACTGACTTTAGGACCCAGTACTTC. Protein: CASSYSPATDFRTQYF.

The chain couples TRBV11-2 to TRBJ2-7; 8 bases map to TRBD2. The CDR3 loop spans 15 amino acids. Germline V gene sequence: CDR1 SGHAT, CDR2 FQNNGV. The trim removed 5 bases at V and 4 bases at J, leaving 10 bases unmatched. Here the CDR3 reads CASSRVAGRGYEQYF. CDR3 in DNA: TGTGCCAGCAGCAGAGTAGCGGGGAGGGGGTACGAGCAGTACTTC.

J is TRBJ2-7 and V is TRBV6-7; 7 bases map to TRBD1. TRBV6-7 is classed as an ORF, of uncertain function. The CDR3 sequence is 12 residues long. Germline trimming cut 7 bases from V and 3 bases from J; bases unmatched to any gene: 3. In nucleotides, the CDR3 is TGTGCCAGCAAACAGGGGTTCTACGAGCAGTACTTC. As protein: CASKQGFYEQYF.

The genes are TRBV5-1 and TRBJ1-1, with TRBD1 matching 9 bases. Trimming cost V 2 bases and J 4 bases; bases outside gene matches: 3. Germline CDR1 and CDR2: SGHRS and YFSETQ. This CDR3 is built from 14 residues. The CDR3 reads CASSFLTGGTEAFF. The CDR3 nucleotides are TGCGCCAGCAGCTTTCTGACAGGGGGCACTGAAGCTTTCTTT.

The chain combines TRBV14 with TRBJ2-7, with TRBD2 identical over 11 bases. The junction had 4 bases not matched to a gene; V was cut back by 2 bases and J by 7 bases. The CDR3 extends over 14 amino acids. Germline V CDR1 and CDR2: SGHDN, FVKESK. The CDR3 bases are TGTGCCAGCAGCCAAACTAGCGGGAGTCAAGAGCAGTACTTC. Amino acid sequence: CASSQTSGSQEQYF.

V is TRBV29-1 and J is TRBJ1-5, with D possibly matching TRBD1 (5 bases). The CDR3 length is 12 residues. The V gene lost 4 bases and the J gene lost 4 bases, with 8 bases spanning the gap. The germline V gene has CDR1 SQVTM and CDR2 ANQGSEA. CDR3 in DNA: TGCAGCGTTGGGGACGGTAATCAGCCCCAGCATTTT. Translated, it gives CSVGDGNQPQHF.

This clone was found a few times. The same CDR3 arises from other DNA sequences in this sample as well. This chain links TRBV5-1 with TRBJ2-1; 7 nucleotides line up with TRBD2. From germline, CDR1 is SGHRS and CDR2 YFSETQ. The CDR3 is 15 amino acids. Trimming took 3 bases from V and 0 from J; bases not matched to a gene: 3. The CDR3 nucleotides read TGCGCCAGCAGCTCCGCTAGCGGCTCCTACAATGAGCAGTTCTTC. It specifies CASSSASGSYNEQFF.

The chain has TRBV30 and TRBJ1-4; D is unresolved. This CDR3 spans 13 amino acids. Germline V lookup: CDR1 GTSNPN, CDR2 SVGIG (reference sequence). With 0 bases removed from V and 8 bases from J, the gap between germline ends came to 10 bases. The CDR3 loop reads CAWSVRLKEKLFF. The CDR3 DNA sequence: TGTGCCTGGAGTGTGCGGCTTAAGGAAAAACTGTTTTTT.

The V call is TRBV9, the J call TRBJ1-2; D perhaps matches TRBD1 (5 bases). V lost 4 bases and J lost 8, with 15 bases in between. Germline CDR1 SGDLS, CDR2 YYNGEE. This CDR3 is 13 amino acids long. The chain's CDR3 is CASSPVGAMGYTF. CDR3 sequence (DNA): TGTGCCAGCAGCCCAGTAGGGGCGATGGGCTACACCTTC. The full variable domain, its missing parts supplied by reference TRBV9 and TRBJ1-2, is DSGVTQTPKHLITATGQRVTLRCSPRSGDLSVYWYQQSLDQGLQFLIQYYNGEERAKGNILERFSAQQFPDLHSELNLSSLELGDSALYFCASSPVGAMGYTFGSGTRLTVV.

V is TRBV6-5 and J is TRBJ1-5; unclear D gene. Trimming took 5 bases from V and 4 from J, leaving 15 bases between them. The CDR3 extends over 15 amino acids. CDR1 is MNHEY and CDR2 is SVGAGI in the germline V gene. CDR3 sequence: CASSPRDRLNQPQHF. The CDR3 bases are TGTGCCAGCAGTCCTCGAGACCGCCTAAATCAGCCCCAGCATTTT.

The chain recombines TRBV28 with TRBJ2-7; tentatively, D is TRBD1 (6 bases). V dropped 3 bases and J dropped 2 bases, with 14 bases sitting between them. Germline V lookup: CDR1 MDHEN, CDR2 SYDVKM. The CDR3 has 15 residues. CDR3 sequence reads: CASSFRGQPPYEQYF. For the CDR3, the DNA is TGTGCCAGCAGTTTCAGGGGACAACCCCCCTACGAGCAGTACTTC. Supplemented by reference TRBV28 and TRBJ2-7, the full variable domain reads DVKVTQSSRYLVKRTGEKVFLECVQDMDHENMFWYRQDPGLGLRLIYFSYDVKMKEKGDIPEGYSVSREKKERFSLILESASTNQTSMYLCASSFRGQPPYEQYFGPGTRLTVT.

Concerning this clone: This sample includes further DNA sequences coding for the same CDR3. This chain links TRBV29-1 with TRBJ2-2; TRBD2 is a possible D gene (5 bases). This CDR3 comprises 14 residues. Germline V gene lookup returns CDR1 SQVTM and CDR2 ANQGSEA. V was clipped by 6 bases and J by 0 bases, with 11 bases between them. CDR3 region: CSVKRESNTGELFF. As DNA, the CDR3 is TGCAGCGTGAAAAGGGAGTCGAACACCGGGGAGCTGTTTTTT.

The gene calls are TRBV19 and TRBJ2-6; D gene unclear. The V and J ends lost 3 bases and 0 bases respectively, with 9 bases between them. Germline V gene sequence: CDR1 LNHDA, CDR2 SQIVND (reference sequence). This CDR3 contains 16 residues. In DNA, the CDR3 is TGTGCCAGTAGTATCGGTCAAGTCTCTGGGGCCAACGTCCTGACTTTC. It yields the protein CASSIGQVSGANVLTF. Full variable domain (missing parts from reference TRBV19 and TRBJ2-6): DGGITQSPKYLFRKEGQNVTLSCEQNLNHDAMYWYRQDPGQGLRLIYYSQIVNDFQKGDIAEGYSVSREKKESFPLTVTSAQKNPTAFYLCASSIGQVSGANVLTFGAGSRLTVL.

This clone was seen a handful of times. The genes are TRBV28 and TRBJ1-5; D remains ambiguous. Germline V lookup: CDR1 MDHEN, CDR2 SYDVKM. Trimming stripped 6 bases from V and 6 bases from J, with 15 bases between. The CDR3 is made up of 14 amino acids. The CDR3 DNA follows: TGTGCCAGCAGCCCCCCGACCCAGAGTCAGCCCCAGCATTTT. It codes for CASSPPTQSQPQHF.

This sequence joins TRBV5-1 and TRBJ1-1; 7 positions agree with TRBD1. The CDR3 extends over 15 amino acids. From germline, CDR1 is SGHRS and CDR2 YFSETQ. V was clipped by 0 bases and J by 8 bases; unmatched bases: 10. CDR3: CASSLGQGRGGEAFF. CDR3 bases: TGCGCCAGCAGCTTGGGACAGGGCAGGGGAGGAGAAGCTTTCTTT. The full variable domain, its missing parts supplied by reference TRBV5-1 and TRBJ1-1, is KAGVTQTPRYLIKTRGQQVTLSCSPISGHRSVSWYQQTPGQGLQFLFEYFSETQRNKGNFPGRFSGRQFSNSRSEMNVSTLELGDSALYLCASSLGQGRGGEAFFGQGTRLTVV.

The chain is built from TRBV5-1 and TRBJ1-2; D call uncertain. This CDR3 has 15 residues. Germline CDR1 is SGHRS and CDR2 is YFSETQ. V shed 2 bases and J shed 4 bases, with 15 bases lying between them. The CDR3 DNA sequence: TGCGCCAGCAGCTTCGGAGAGGGCTCTCGCTATGGCTACACCTTC. Translating it yields CASSFGEGSRYGYTF.